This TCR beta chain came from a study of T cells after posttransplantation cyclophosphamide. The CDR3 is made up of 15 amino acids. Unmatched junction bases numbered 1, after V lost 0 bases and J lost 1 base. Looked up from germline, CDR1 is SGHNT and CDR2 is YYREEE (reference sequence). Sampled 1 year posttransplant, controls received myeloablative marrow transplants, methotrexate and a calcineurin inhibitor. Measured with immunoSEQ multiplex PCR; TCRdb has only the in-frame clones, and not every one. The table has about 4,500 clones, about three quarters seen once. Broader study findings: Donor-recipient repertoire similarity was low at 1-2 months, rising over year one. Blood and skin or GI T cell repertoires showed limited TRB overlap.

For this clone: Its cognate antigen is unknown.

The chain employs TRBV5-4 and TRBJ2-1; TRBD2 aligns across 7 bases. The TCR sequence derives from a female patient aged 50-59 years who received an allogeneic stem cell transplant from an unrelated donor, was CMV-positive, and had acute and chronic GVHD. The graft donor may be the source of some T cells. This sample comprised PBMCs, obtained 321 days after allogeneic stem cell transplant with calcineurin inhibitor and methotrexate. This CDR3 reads CASSLGGGSYNEQFF. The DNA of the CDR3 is TGTGCCAGCAGCTTGGGGGGGGGTTCCTACAATGAGCAGTTCTTC.